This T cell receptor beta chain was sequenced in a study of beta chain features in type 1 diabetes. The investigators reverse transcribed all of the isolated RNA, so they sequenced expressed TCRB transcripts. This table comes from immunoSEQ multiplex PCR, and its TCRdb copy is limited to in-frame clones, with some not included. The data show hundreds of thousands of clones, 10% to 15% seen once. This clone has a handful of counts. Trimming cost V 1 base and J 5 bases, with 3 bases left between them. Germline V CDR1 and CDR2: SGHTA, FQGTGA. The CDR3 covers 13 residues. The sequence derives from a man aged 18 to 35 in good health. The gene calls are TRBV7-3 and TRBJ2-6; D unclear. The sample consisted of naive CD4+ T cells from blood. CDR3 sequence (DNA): TGTGCCAGCAGCTTAAATAGGGCCAACGTCCTGACTTTC. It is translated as CASSLNRANVLTF.